This T cell receptor beta chain was captured in a study of blood T cells in healthy people across ages (dated by TCRdb to 2013 to 2016). Broadly, across the study: In model experiments, template switching captured roughly one uniquely barcoded TCR beta cDNA molecule for every two T cells. To avoid experimental bias, donors of different ages were randomly spread across the sequencing lanes. Using the same blood draw, the study looked at two additional independent replicas of 1 million unique cDNA reads for two donors, one aged 18 to 29 and the other aged 80 or older. To track age-related changes in TCR beta repertoire diversity, the study relied on deep sequencing normalized with unique cDNA molecular identifiers. Donors were grouped into four age groups: young (average roughly 17 years), middle-aged (less than 40), aged (about 59) and long-lived (less than 85).

Study-wide findings and limitations: Since profiling was done on bulk unsorted PBMCs, naive and antigen-experienced compartments could not be conclusively compared. Observed TCR beta diversity per million T cells fell roughly linearly with age, and a significant reduction was already apparent by age roughly 40. Total diversity estimates from one million sequenced T cells were considered lower bounds and underestimates. Because the CMV infection status of the donors was unknown, age-related changes in expanded clonotypes may potentially have been confounded. A strong correlation was found between observed TCR beta diversity and the percentage of naive T cells measured by flow cytometry. Compared with the aged group, the long-lived group had more naive CD4+ T cells, fewer expanded clones and increased TCR diversity, suggesting age selection.

The donors were roughly 38 Caucasian individuals from Russia, aged roughly 6 to 100 years, who were systemically healthy. About 9.6 milliliters of peripheral blood were collected from each donor into EDTA-treated Vacutainer tubes. Ficoll-Paque density-gradient centrifugation was used to isolate PBMCs, with at least 7 million per sample. Trizol reagent was used to extract total RNA from the PBMCs, yielding at least 6 micrograms per sample. For every donor, flow cytometry on a PBMC aliquot measured the percentage of naive CD45RAhigh/CD27high T cells. This clonotype was seen many times. Its antigen remains unidentified. Per-nucleotide qualities are absent, and no much larger clonotype sits a single base away. Libraries were prepared through 5' RACE. Sequenced on an Illumina HiSeq 2500. The second PCR ran for about 6 to 12 cycles and used a J-beta primer mix along with a sample-barcoded 5' primer. Each TCR beta cDNA molecule received a unique molecular identifier from a template-switch 5' adaptor carrying 12 random nucleotides. Each sample yielded at least 2.5 million CDR3-containing paired-end reads. The Mint cDNA synthesis kit, primed by a TRBC-specific oligonucleotide, was used to synthesize first-strand cDNA from all RNA. Following uracil-DNA glycosylase treatment, all cDNA underwent a first 18-cycle PCR with the universal primers M1SS and BC2_uni_R. In the authors' own workflow: Normalization of each sample was performed by random selection of 1 million high-quality reads, each carrying a distinct molecular identifier. Instead of being binned into consensus sequences, reads that shared molecular identifiers were thrown out. MiTCR, set to a Q25 quality threshold and the strictest error-elimination algorithm, was used for CDR3 identification, clonotype clustering and error correction. A nonparametric unseen species model using Euler transformation provided a lower-bound estimate of total TCR beta diversity. TCRdb ran its own pipeline on the public reads, namely fastp trimming at Q25 and MiXCR clone calling, and kept in-frame beta chains. Each record represents a unique CDR3 protein, reported with the most common genes and DNA among its rows. For this entry, the V and J calls and clone size follow TCRdb and not the study's own pipeline. The sample table shows 1.5 million to 2 million distinct CDR3 sequences, and roughly 28% are seen once. The ten top clones hold more than 6% of the sample.

CDR1 and CDR2, looked up from the germline V gene (reference sequence), are MNHNY and SVGAGI. V is cut by 4 bases and J by 1 base, and the space between the germline ends is 11 bases. Including cysteine and phenylalanine, the CDR3 has 15 amino acids. Only the CDR3 portion is preserved as DNA: 45 bases, with reading frame beginning at the first base. In this chain, TRBV6-6 is recombined with TRBJ2-4; perhaps TRBD1 is the D gene, with 6 bases matching. Material: blood. This TCR was recovered from a woman aged 30 to 39 in good health. The CDR3 corresponds to CASSLGQSAKNIQYF. The nucleotides are TGTGCCAGCAGTTTAGGACAGAGCGCCAAAAACATTCAGTACTTC.